The 21 T cell receptor beta chains presented below share a single source sample, sequenced in a study of shared clonotypes between healthy human individuals. CD8 cells regarded as naive lacked CD45RO, were positively chosen for CCR7, and omitted terminally differentiated effector memory CD45RA+ cells. Assay used: immunoSEQ multiplex PCR; TCRdb lists only in-frame clones, some missing. The sample has 2 million to 2.5 million clones, over 85% seen once. The specimen was naive CD8+ T cells sorted from blood. The receptors here all came from a man younger than 35 in good health.

The chain uses TRBV11-2 and TRBJ2-1; tentative D call: TRBD2 (5 bases). This CDR3 comprises 13 residues. Germline CDR1 reads SGHAT; CDR2 reads FQNNGV. Trimming took off 5 bases at V and 6 bases at J, with 11 bases between the two ends. CDR3 in DNA: TGTGCCAGCAGCCAAGGACTTATCAATGAGCAGTTCTTC. As protein: CASSQGLINEQFF.

The chain recombines TRBV7-9 with TRBJ2-5; D perhaps matches TRBD1 (6 bases). The germline gives CDR1 SEHNR, CDR2 FQNEAQ (reference sequence). V was clipped by 5 bases and J by 5 bases, with 18 bases between them. The CDR3 loop spans 15 amino acids. CDR3 protein: CASSPVITGTETQYF. DNA of the CDR3: TGTGCCAGCAGCCCAGTCATTACAGGGACGGAGACCCAGTACTTC.

The chain is built from TRBV10-1 and TRBJ2-7, with 9 bases aligning to TRBD2. The junction had 4 bases not matched to a gene; V was cut back by 3 bases and J by 4 bases. CDR1 and CDR2 from the germline V gene are WNHNN and SYGVQD (reference sequence). This CDR3 region has 14 residues. The chain's CDR3 is CASSDAGGIYEQYF. The CDR3 DNA reads as TGCGCCAGCAGTGACGCGGGGGGGATATACGAGCAGTACTTC.

The chain recombines TRBV5-1 with TRBJ2-7; TRBD1 is a possible D gene (6 bases). V was shortened by 1 base and J by 5 bases, with 10 bases between the two germline ends. The CDR3 has 13 amino acids. Germline assignment: CDR1 SGHRS and CDR2 YFSETQ. CDR3 sequence (DNA): TGCGCCAGCAGCTTGATTCCAGGGGACGAGCAGTACTTC. Residues: CASSLIPGDEQYF.

CDR3 coding DNA: TGTGCCAGCAGCTTTGCCGATGGCCTTGGCTACACCTTC. Its translation: CASSFADGLGYTF. The chain couples TRBV7-3 to TRBJ1-2, with D uncertain. V gave up 3 bases and J gave up 7 bases, with 12 bases separating them. Germline V lookup: CDR1 SGHTA, CDR2 FQGTGA. The CDR3 is 13 residues long.

Regarding this clone: One end of the junction does not line up with germline, which may come from a read error. V is TRBV29-1 and J is TRBJ2-5, with D possibly TRBD1 on 6 matching bases. This CDR3 region has 12 residues. Looked up from germline, CDR1 is SQVTM and CDR2 is ANQGSEA. The CDR3 is CSVEGQSKTQYF. The DNA of the CDR3 is TGCAGCGTGGAAGGACAGTCTAAGACCCAGTACTTC.

The gene calls are TRBV11-2 and TRBJ2-7; 14 bases agree with TRBD2. V lost 4 bases and J lost 2; bases outside the gene matches: 4. This CDR3 is built from 16 residues. CDR1 SGHAT and CDR2 FQNNGV come from the germline V gene. The CDR3 coding sequence is TGTGCCAGCAGCTGGGGACTAGCGGGGGAAACCTACGAGCAGTACTTC. This translates into CASSWGLAGETYEQYF.

This clone was detected only once. The chain employs TRBV6-5 and TRBJ1-3; D remains unclear. Germline CDR1 MNHEY, CDR2 SVGAGI. V was shortened by 6 bases and J by 2 bases, with 14 bases between the two germline ends. The CDR3 loop spans 15 amino acids. The CDR3 sequence: CASRNPGVTGNTIYF. The CDR3 DNA reads TGTGCCAGCAGAAACCCCGGGGTGACTGGAAACACCATATATTTT.

The chain has TRBV6-5 and TRBJ1-5; D is perhaps TRBD1 (5 bases). CDR1 is MNHEY, CDR2 SVGAGI, per germline. The V gene lost 7 bases and the J gene lost 2 bases, with 15 bases spanning the gap. The CDR3 spans 15 residues. The CDR3: CASKDLFRGNQPQHF. The CDR3 DNA reads TGTGCCAGCAAGGACCTCTTCAGGGGCAATCAGCCCCAGCATTTT.

The rearrangement joins TRBV15 to TRBJ2-5; 10 bases fit TRBD2. The CDR3 is 15 residues long. With V trimmed by 8 bases and J by 5 bases, 11 bases remained unmatched. From germline, CDR1 is LNHNV and CDR2 YYDKDF (reference sequence). CDR3 nucleotides: TGTGCCACCGAGATCGGAGCGGGGGGGCATGAGACCCAGTACTTC. Its translation is CATEIGAGGHETQYF.

V gene TRBV7-9 combines with J gene TRBJ2-3; TRBD2 is a possible D gene (7 bases). CDR1 is SEHNR and CDR2 is FQNEAQ in the germline V gene (reference sequence). Trimming shortened V by 2 bases and J by 0 bases, and 15 bases separated the two germline ends. This CDR3 comprises 17 residues. CDR3 sequence: CASSLTLRGASTDTQYF. The CDR3, as DNA: TGTGCCAGCAGCTTAACGCTTCGGGGGGCCAGCACAGATACGCAGTATTTT.

A remark on this clone: At one boundary the junction diverges from the germline segment, which might be a read error. Other nucleotide sequences in the sample specify the same CDR3. This rearrangement joins TRBV7-7 to TRBJ2-7; D call uncertain. This CDR3 spans 13 amino acids. Germline V CDR1 and CDR2: SSHAT, FNYEAQ (reference sequence). In DNA form, the CDR3 reads TGTGCTAGCAGCTTAGCCCCCGACTACGAGCAGTACTTC. This gives the protein CASSLAPDYEQYF.

V is TRBV7-8 and J is TRBJ2-2, with D uncertain. Trimming stripped 4 bases from V and 0 bases from J, with 12 bases between. Germline values: CDR1 SGHVS, CDR2 FQNEAQ. The CDR3 has 16 amino acids. CDR3 nucleotide sequence: TGTGCCAGCAGCTCCGAGGCCTATTCGAACACCGGGGAGCTGTTTTTT. Translating it yields CASSSEAYSNTGELFF. The full variable domain, in which reference TRBV7-8 and TRBJ2-2 provide the parts outside the CDR3, is GAGVSQSPRYKVAKRGQDVALRCDPISGHVSLFWYQQALGQGPEFLTYFQNEAQLDKSGLPSDRFFAERPEGSVSTLKIQRTQQEDSAVYLCASSSEAYSNTGELFFGEGSRLTVL.

This chain joins TRBV7-9 and TRBJ1-1; D not resolved. Trimming left V 4 bases short and J 3 bases short, with 18 bases between. CDR1 and CDR2 from the germline V gene are SEHNR and FQNEAQ (reference sequence). This CDR3 is 16 amino acids long. CDR3 bases: TGTGCCAGCAGCTCCACACGCTTTAGTTATGACACTGAAGCTTTCTTT. Its translation: CASSSTRFSYDTEAFF.

The genes are TRBV2 and TRBJ2-2; D is undetermined. The CDR3 loop spans 14 amino acids. The ends were cut back, 7 bases at V and 6 bases at J, with 15 bases in the middle. Germline V gives CDR1 SNHLY, CDR2 FYNNEI. The CDR3 reads CASTESVKPGELFF. CDR3 DNA sequence: TGTGCCAGCACTGAGTCAGTAAAACCCGGGGAGCTGTTTTTT.

The rearrangement uses TRBV18 and TRBJ1-4; TRBD1 might be the D (6 bases). V was pared by 5 bases and J by 2 bases, with 15 bases between. Germline CDR1 reads KGHSH; CDR2 reads LQKENI. The CDR3 length is 16 residues. The CDR3 DNA reads TGTGCCAGCTCATCGACCTGGGGGGCCACTAATGAAAAACTGTTTTTT. It is translated as CASSSTWGATNEKLFF.

The chain couples TRBV27 to TRBJ1-6; 7 nucleotides line up with TRBD1. The junction had 3 bases not matched to a gene; V was cut back by 1 base and J by 6 bases. The CDR3 has 15 residues. The germline V gene has CDR1 MNHEY and CDR2 SMNVEV (reference sequence). The CDR3 here is CASSLLTGSNSPLHF. As DNA, the CDR3 is TGTGCCAGCAGTTTATTGACAGGGTCTAATTCACCCCTCCACTTT.

The CDR3 coding sequence is TGTGCCAGCAGTGAATATATCCCGGATACGCAGTATTTT. It yields the protein CASSEYIPDTQYF. V usage is TRBV6-1 and J usage is TRBJ2-3; no clear D. The CDR3 runs to 13 residues. V dropped 2 bases and J dropped 6 bases, with 9 bases sitting between them. The germline V gene has CDR1 MNHNS and CDR2 SASEGT.

The chain employs TRBV13 and TRBJ2-3; 12 bases map to TRBD2. There are 19 residues in the CDR3. Germline-derived CDR1 and CDR2 are PRHDT and FYEKMQ (reference sequence). V lost 1 base to trimming and J lost 5 bases; unmatched junction nucleotides: 13. As DNA, the CDR3 is TGTGCCAGCAGCTTAGTAGGACTAGCGGGACTTCCCGGAGGAGATACGCAGTATTTT. Residues: CASSLVGLAGLPGGDTQYF.

This sequence joins TRBV2 and TRBJ2-7, with D possibly being TRBD1 or TRBD2 (6 bases each). CDR3 length equals 16 residues. Trimming cost V 1 base and J 0 bases, with 13 bases left between them. Per the germline V gene, CDR1 is SNHLY and CDR2 is FYNNEI. The CDR3 nucleotides read TGTGCCAGCAGTGAAGAAGAGGGGGGCCCCTCCTACGAGCAGTACTTC. The encoded protein is CASSEEEGGPSYEQYF.

As concerns this clone: This specimen includes other DNA sequences encoding the same CDR3. The chain links TRBV27 to TRBJ2-7; 11 nucleotides agree with TRBD1. The CDR3 length is 12 residues. V lost 10 bases, J lost 6 bases, and 5 bases stayed unmatched. Germline assignment: CDR1 MNHEY and CDR2 SMNVEV (reference sequence). In DNA form, the CDR3 reads TGTGCCACTTGGACAGGGGGCGGCGAGCAGTACTTC. It translates to CATWTGGGEQYF.